This T cell receptor (beta chain) came from a study of response to subunit inactivated influenza vaccine. Notes on the study in general: Authors proposed each seasonal influenza vaccination draws in few new T cells.

A note on this clonotype: Its antigen is still unknown.

Germline CDR1 reads LNHDA; CDR2 reads SQIVND (reference sequence). This CDR3 is built from 17 residues. V was trimmed by 4 bases and J by 3 bases, leaving 18 bases between them. TCRdb used MiXCR to reprocess the RT-PCR reads, holding one entry per CDR3 protein. Among hundreds of thousands of distinct CDR3 sequences listed, roughly 14% were seen once. The receptor's source is a man between 45 and 60 years old who received an inactivated influenza vaccine. The sequencing here drew on PBMCs from blood, taken less than 15 days before vaccination. The chain is built from TRBV19 and TRBJ2-2; D uncertain. This CDR3 is CASSTRAPRLDTGELFF. The CDR3 DNA reads as TGTGCCAGTAGTACCCGGGCCCCCCGGTTGGACACCGGGGAGCTGTTTTTT.